This TCR beta chain was observed in a study of blood T cells in healthy people across ages. As concerns this clonotype: Its specificity is not known. At one end the junction does not follow the germline gene, possibly because of a read error.

CDR3 length: 14 amino acids. Per the germline V gene, CDR1 is SEHNR and CDR2 is FQNEAQ (reference sequence). The second PCR ran roughly 7 to 12 cycles with a sample-barcoded 5' primer and J-beta primers. The template-switch adaptor was a 5' adaptor with 12 random nucleotides. It tagged each cDNA molecule. TCRdb re-analysed the 5' RACE reads in MiXCR, keeping a single row per CDR3 protein. The sample consists of 1.5 million to 2 million distinct CDR3 sequences, 28% of them appearing once. Overall study results and limits: Long-lived donors carried more naive CD4+ cells and greater diversity than aged donors.

The rearrangement links TRBV7-9 to TRBJ1-2, with 8 nucleotides matching TRBD1. The sequenced material came from blood. The receptor comes from a woman aged 25 to 45 in good health. CDR3 in amino acids: CAGSPSMTGVGYTF. CDR3 sequence (DNA): TGTGCCGGCAGCCCTAGTATGACAGGGGTCGGCTACACCTTC.